A selection of T cell receptor beta chains follows, all from one sample in a study of human versus mouse CDR3 diversity and MHC coevolution. Measured with immunoSEQ multiplex PCR; TCRdb has only the in-frame clones, and not every one. The sample includes about 73,000 clones, approximately 90% of them seen just once. Sequenced material: naive CD4+ T cells from blood. The source is a person aged 25 to 69 in good health. CDR3s include the opening cysteine and the closing phenylalanine or tryptophan. The D gene is left open where the match is weak. Clone size is stated in some rows and not others, as once, few, many or a class when expanded.

clone_size d_call j_call v_call cdr3_aa cdr3_nt
once TRBD1 TRBJ1-6 TRBV6-1 CASSEFVGQGVSPLHF TGTGCCAGCAGTGAATTTGTGGGACAGGGCGTTTCACCCCTCCACTTT
once TRBD2 TRBJ2-5 TRBV28 CASSLGTSGSQETQYF TGTGCCAGCAGTTTGGGAACTAGCGGGAGCCAAGAGACCCAGTACTTC
- - TRBJ2-2 TRBV4-1 CASSQGTLGQAGELFF TGCGCCAGCAGCCAAGGTACCTTGGGGCAGGCCGGGGAGCTGTTTTTT
once TRBD2 TRBJ2-2 TRBV29-1 CSVGTSGTGELFF TGCAGCGTAGGGACTAGCGGCACCGGGGAGCTGTTTTTT
once TRBD1 TRBJ1-2 TRBV6-5 CASRGQGAGYTF TGTGCCAGCAGGGGACAGGGAGCGGGCTACACCTTC
- - TRBJ1-6 TRBV5-1 CASSLAPGTDNSPLHF TGCGCCAGCAGCTTGGCCCCCGGGACTGACAATTCACCCCTCCACTTT
- - TRBJ1-2 TRBV19 CASSIREHDNYGYTF TGTGCCAGTAGTATAAGGGAGCACGATAACTATGGCTACACCTTC
- TRBD2 TRBJ2-3 TRBV5-1 CASSLATGGGRTDTQYF TGCGCCAGCAGCTTGGCCACCGGGGGCGGGAGGACAGATACGCAGTATTTT
- TRBD1 TRBJ1-2 TRBV10-1 CASEEGGTLSYGYTF TGCGCCAGCGAGGAAGGGGGCACGTTGAGCTATGGCTACACCTTC
- - TRBJ1-5 TRBV4-1 CASSQGVQGRNQPQHF TGCGCCAGCAGCCAAGGGGTTCAGGGCCGGAATCAGCCCCAGCATTTT
- - TRBJ1-1 TRBV6-4 CASRRTVSNTEAFF TGTGCCAGCAGGAGGACAGTTTCGAACACTGAAGCTTTCTTT
- TRBD2 TRBJ2-7 TRBV5-1 CASSFSGSSYEQYF TGCGCCAGCAGCTTTAGCGGGAGTTCCTACGAGCAGTACTTC
- - TRBJ1-1 TRBV30 CAWSVQASTEAFF TGTGCCTGGAGTGTGCAGGCGAGCACTGAAGCTTTCTTT
- - TRBJ2-2 TRBV9 CASSVEKKGGPANTGELFF TGTGCCAGCAGCGTAGAGAAAAAGGGAGGTCCCGCGAACACCGGGGAGCTGTTTTTT
once - TRBJ1-1 TRBV6-1 CASKRQVLLEAFF TGTGCCAGCAAACGACAGGTCCTACTCGAAGCTTTCTTT
- TRBD1 TRBJ1-3 TRBV18 CASSPIGTGAGNTIYF TGTGCCAGCTCACCCATTGGGACAGGGGCTGGAAACACCATATATTTT
- - TRBJ1-4 TRBV30 CAWSARETNEKLFF TGTGCCTGGAGTGCTCGGGAAACTAATGAAAAACTGTTTTTT
- TRBD2 TRBJ2-2 TRBV27 CASSGTSSVGELFF TGTGCCAGCAGTGGGACTAGCAGCGTGGGGGAGCTGTTTTTT
- TRBD2 TRBJ2-7 TRBV5-1 CASSPAGGSYEQYF TGCGCCAGCAGCCCTGCGGGAGGGAGCTACGAGCAGTACTTC
- - TRBJ1-4 TRBV9 CASSFSDSVNEKLFF TGTGCCAGCAGCTTTTCGGACAGTGTTAATGAAAAACTGTTTTTT
- TRBD1 TRBJ1-1 TRBV7-9 CASSITAYRGPNTEAFF TGTGCCAGCAGCATCACGGCTTACAGGGGTCCGAACACTGAAGCTTTCTTT
- TRBD1 TRBJ1-4 TRBV4-1 CASNRGQGFREKLFF TGCGCCAGCAACCGGGGACAGGGGTTTCGTGAAAAACTGTTTTTT
- - TRBJ2-7 TRBV28 CASSVGGYEQYF TGTGCCAGCAGCGTAGGGGGCTACGAGCAGTACTTC
- - TRBJ1-1 TRBV27 CASSVQGVTEAFF TGTGCCAGCAGTGTACAGGGAGTCACTGAAGCTTTCTTT
- TRBD1 TRBJ1-2 TRBV28 CASRRQGNYGYTF TGTGCCAGCAGGCGACAGGGAAACTATGGCTACACCTTC
- TRBD1 TRBJ1-4 TRBV11-2 CASSLTGVYEKLFF TGTGCCAGCAGCCTAACAGGGGTCTATGAAAAACTGTTTTTT
- - TRBJ2-7 TRBV18 CASSLSRGAGEQYF TGTGCCAGCTCACTTTCCAGGGGCGCGGGCGAGCAGTACTTC
once TRBD1 TRBJ1-1 TRBV5-6 CASSLDRGLGLNTEAFF TGTGCCAGCAGCTTGGACAGGGGGTTGGGTTTGAACACTGAAGCTTTCTTT
- - TRBJ1-5 TRBV27 CASSATGVTYQPQHF TGTGCCAGCAGTGCGACAGGAGTGACATATCAGCCCCAGCATTTT
- TRBD2 TRBJ2-3 TRBV4-1 CASSPLLKGLASTDTQYF TGCGCCAGCAGCCCTCTTTTGAAGGGACTAGCGAGCACAGATACGCAGTATTTT
- - TRBJ2-5 TRBV2 CASRQDKETQYF TGTGCCAGCAGGCAGGACAAAGAGACCCAGTACTTC
- - TRBJ1-5 TRBV30 CAWSGTRYSQPQHF TGTGCCTGGAGTGGTACGAGGTATTCGCAGCCCCAGCATTTT
- - TRBJ1-1 TRBV5-4 CASSLPSSGLGNTEAFF TGTGCCAGCAGCTTGCCGTCTTCGGGATTGGGGAACACTGAAGCTTTCTTT
- - TRBJ2-5 TRBV28 CASSKIHLRETQYF TGTGCCAGCAGCAAAATCCATCTCAGGGAGACCCAGTACTTC
- - TRBJ2-1 TRBV5-4 CASSLVASNEQFF TGTGCCAGCAGCTTGGTAGCATCGAATGAGCAGTTCTTC
- - TRBJ1-4 TRBV5-1 CASSARGEPNEKLFF TGCGCCAGCAGCGCGCGGGGGGAACCGAATGAAAAACTGTTTTTT
few - TRBJ1-6 TRBV10-1 CASNNGGSPLHF TGCGCCAGCAATAACGGAGGTTCACCCCTCCACTTT
once TRBD2 TRBJ2-5 TRBV5-4 CASSLAGLAGEETQYF TGTGCCAGCAGCTTGGCCGGTCTAGCGGGGGAAGAGACCCAGTACTTC
- TRBD1 TRBJ2-1 TRBV9 CASSVDGQGAGYEQFF TGTGCCAGCAGCGTCGACGGACAGGGGGCTGGGTATGAGCAGTTCTTC
- - TRBJ2-4 TRBV10-3 CAISDSGSIDIQYF TGTGCCATCAGTGATTCGGGAAGTATCGACATTCAGTACTTC
once TRBD2 TRBJ2-2 TRBV9 CASSVTSGGNTGELFF TGTGCCAGCAGCGTAACTAGCGGGGGGAACACCGGGGAGCTGTTTTTT
- TRBD1 TRBJ1-1 TRBV6-5 CASSNTGGSTEAFF TGTGCCAGCAGCAACACAGGGGGATCGACTGAAGCTTTCTTT
once - TRBJ2-1 TRBV7-5 CVRSLVGRGGTYNEQFF TGTGTCAGAAGCTTAGTCGGGCGCGGGGGGACTTACAATGAGCAGTTCTTC
- TRBD1 TRBJ1-1 TRBV5-1 CASSARTGEGEAFF TGCGCCAGCAGCGCAAGGACAGGGGAGGGTGAAGCTTTCTTT
few - TRBJ1-3 TRBV2 CASRARPRNTIYF TGTGCCAGCAGGGCCCGCCCGCGAAACACCATATATTTT
- - TRBJ2-7 TRBV19 CASRASMQGSYEQYF TGTGCCAGTAGAGCTAGTATGCAGGGATCCTACGAGCAGTACTTC
- - TRBJ2-6 TRBV29-1 CSARDSGANVLTF TGCAGCGCGCGGGATTCTGGGGCCAACGTCCTGACTTTC
- TRBD1 TRBJ2-3 TRBV29-1 CSVEALQGATDTQYF TGCAGCGTGGAGGCGTTACAGGGGGCCACAGATACGCAGTATTTT
- - TRBJ1-3 TRBV5-1 CASSLYGERSGNTIYF TGCGCCAGCAGCTTGTATGGGGAGCGCTCTGGAAACACCATATATTTT
few TRBD1 TRBJ1-4 TRBV28 CASSFQGQGSIRGKLFF TGTGCCAGCAGTTTCCAGGGACAGGGCTCGATTAGGGGAAAACTGTTTTTT
medium-sized TRBD2 TRBJ2-1 TRBV27 CASSLLAGSYNEQFF TGTGCCAGCAGTTTACTAGCGGGCTCCTACAATGAGCAGTTCTTC
- TRBD1 TRBJ1-5 TRBV7-9 CASSDRTGNQPQHF TGTGCCAGCAGCGATAGGACAGGGAATCAGCCCCAGCATTTT